This TCR beta chain was documented in a study of blood T cell repertoires in COVID-19. The sample holds many counts of this clone. Assay: immunoSEQ multiplex PCR; the TCRdb copy retains only in-frame clones and omits some. Among 150,000 or so clones listed, around 80% were seen once. The CDR3 is made up of 12 amino acids. The clonotype was recovered from a human donor with acute or convalescent COVID-19. The donor label of this sample is uncertain. This chain connects TRBV21-1 to TRBJ1-5; no check of the table's D call, TRBD1, against the DNA was made. TRBV21-1 is a documented pseudogene. Sequenced sample: peripheral blood. CDR3 in DNA: TGTGCCAGCAGGGGGCCGGGTCAGCCCCAGCATTTT. This sequence encodes CASRGPGQPQHF.